Listed below are T cell receptor beta chains from one sample, sequenced in a study of cytomegalovirus exposure and HLA in healthy donors. The table came from immunoSEQ multiplex PCR; TCRdb's copy has only in-frame clones and leaves some out. Among roughly 140,000 clones listed, roughly 89% were seen once. The sequencing sample was made of PBMCs. Receptors originate from a young woman in good health and CMV-seropositive. Both conserved end residues are part of each CDR3. Each record gives: J gene, clone size, D gene, CDR3 length, V gene, CDR3 DNA, CDR3 protein. A D gene is named only where the DNA matches it firmly. Where a row states a size, it is once, few, many or the class of an expanded clone; other rows omit it.

>TRBJ2-1|once|NA|12|TRBV29-1
TGCAGCGTTGAAGTGGCAGACAATGAGCAGTTCTTC
CSVEVADNEQFF
>TRBJ2-5|NA|NA|13|TRBV2
TGTGCCAGCAGTGAAACAGGGACGGAGACCCAGTACTTC
CASSETGTETQYF
>TRBJ2-3|NA|NA|14|TRBV5-4
TGTGCCAGCAGCTTGGGGCTGAATACAGATACGCAGTATTTT
CASSLGLNTDTQYF
>TRBJ1-2|NA|NA|12|TRBV11-2
TGTGCCAGCAGCTTATTCGGGGAAGGCTACACCTTC
CASSLFGEGYTF
>TRBJ2-2|NA|NA|15|TRBV6-5
TGTGCCAGCAGTTACTCGATAACAGGGCACGGGGAGCTGTTTTTT
CASSYSITGHGELFF
>TRBJ2-7|NA|NA|15|TRBV7-9
TGTGCCAGCAGCTTAGAGTCCCAGGGGGGATACGAGCAGTACTTC
CASSLESQGGYEQYF
>TRBJ1-5|few|NA|13|TRBV28
TGTGCCAGCGGCAGGGTCCCGGGTCAGCCCCAGCATTTT
CASGRVPGQPQHF
>TRBJ1-2|NA|TRBD1|12|TRBV28
TGTGCCATTCAGACAGGGAACTATGGCTACACCTTC
CAIQTGNYGYTF
>TRBJ2-1|NA|TRBD2|14|TRBV19
TGTGCCAGTAGTATAGTGAGGACTAGCGGAGAGCAGTTCTTC
CASSIVRTSGEQFF
>TRBJ1-2|NA|NA|14|TRBV11-1
TGTGCCAGCAGCTTAACGAATAGAGGGTATGGCTACACCTTC
CASSLTNRGYGYTF
>TRBJ2-5|NA|TRBD2|14|TRBV13
TGTGCCAGCAGCTTAGCCAGCGGGGTAAAGACCCAGTACTTC
CASSLASGVKTQYF
>TRBJ1-2|NA|NA|17|TRBV10-3
TGTGCCATCAGTGGAGGAAGGCAAACCAACACGAATTATGGCTACACCTTC
CAISGGRQTNTNYGYTF
>TRBJ1-2|few|NA|13|TRBV5-1
TGCGCCAGCAGCTTGGGAGTTGTCGGGGGCTACACCTTC
CASSLGVVGGYTF
>TRBJ1-5|many|TRBD1|17|TRBV10-1
TGCGCCAGCACTTGGACAGGGTGGGGATTTGGCAATCAGCCCCAGCATTTT
CASTWTGWGFGNQPQHF
>TRBJ2-1|NA|TRBD1|20|TRBV14
TGTGCCAGCAGCCAAAGGACAGGGGGAGTCACGGGAGCTTCCTACAATGAGCAGTTCTTC
CASSQRTGGVTGASYNEQFF
>TRBJ2-5|NA|TRBD2|15|TRBV9
TGTGCCAGCAGCTTACAAGCGGGACGACAAGAGACCCAGTACTTC
CASSLQAGRQETQYF
>TRBJ2-7|NA|NA|11|TRBV6-5
TGTGCCAGCAACCGAGACGGGGAGCAGTACTTC
CASNRDGEQYF
>TRBJ2-1|NA|NA|13|TRBV5-8
TGTGCCAGCAGCTTGCTCGGTTACAATGAGCAGTTCTTC
CASSLLGYNEQFF
>TRBJ2-3|NA|TRBD1|15|TRBV5-6
TGTGCCAGCAGCGCGAACCGACTCCGCTCAGGGGGGCAGTATTTT
CASSANRLRSGGQYF
>TRBJ2-3|NA|NA|13|TRBV27
TGTGCCACCGGCGACAGATTCACAGATACGCAGTATTTT
CATGDRFTDTQYF
>TRBJ2-7|NA|NA|12|TRBV30
TGTGCCCTAAGCCCCGGGACCTACGAGCAGTACTTC
CALSPGTYEQYF
>TRBJ1-2|NA|NA|15|TRBV6-1
TGTGCCAGCAGTGAAGCGGTACACATTAACTATGGCTACACCTTC
CASSEAVHINYGYTF
>TRBJ1-1|NA|TRBD1|15|TRBV27
TGTGCCAGCAGGATCAGACAGGGGGCAAATACTGAAGCTTTCTTT
CASRIRQGANTEAFF
>TRBJ2-5|NA|TRBD2|15|TRBV5-1
TGCGCCAGCAGCTTGGTCGGGGGGTACCAAGAGACCCAGTACTTC
CASSLVGGYQETQYF